Listed below are T cell receptor beta chains from one sample, sequenced in a study of blood T cell repertoires in COVID-19. Clones were read by immunoSEQ multiplex PCR, and TCRdb kept only the in-frame ones, dropping some. The data show 150,000 or so clones, about 82% seen once. Input material: peripheral blood. Receptor source: a woman aged 80 or older with active or convalescent COVID-19. Both conserved end residues are part of each CDR3. The order of the fields is V gene, clone size, D gene, J gene, CDR3 protein, CDR3 DNA. The D gene is left open where the match is weak. Clone size is stated in some rows and not others, as once, few, many or a class when expanded.

>TRBV14|NA|TRBD1|TRBJ1-6
CASSQRTGGASPLHF
TGTGCCAGCAGCCAAAGAACAGGGGGAGCTTCACCCCTCCACTTT
>TRBV6-5|NA|TRBD1|TRBJ2-4
CASSTDRTGANIQYF
TGTGCCAGCAGCACAGATCGGACAGGCGCTAACATTCAGTACTTC
>TRBV20-1|few|NA|TRBJ1-1
CSARDGRAAFF
TGCAGTGCTAGAGATGGGAGGGCTGCTTTCTTT
>TRBV19|NA|NA|TRBJ1-5
CASNNRQASSNQPQHF
TGTGCCAGTAACAACCGACAGGCTTCGAGCAATCAGCCCCAGCATTTT
>TRBV5-1|NA|TRBD2|TRBJ2-3
CASSLVSGGRTDTQYF
TGCGCCAGCAGCTTGGTTAGCGGGGGCCGCACAGATACGCAGTATTTT
>TRBV7-2|NA|TRBD2|TRBJ2-2
CASGLAGGTGELFF
TGTGCCAGCGGCCTAGCGGGGGGCACCGGGGAGCTGTTTTTT
>TRBV4-2|NA|NA|TRBJ2-2
CASSHRGTLLTGELFF
TGTGCCAGCAGCCACCGCGGGACTCTCCTAACCGGGGAGCTGTTTTTT
>TRBV5-4|NA|TRBD1|TRBJ2-5
CASSTGQGQETQYF
TGTGCCAGCAGCACGGGACAGGGACAAGAGACCCAGTACTTC
>TRBV3-1/TRBV3-2|NA|TRBD1|TRBJ1-1
CASSRVGSQGTEAFF
TGTGCCAGCAGCCGAGTTGGGTCACAGGGGACTGAAGCTTTCTTT
>TRBV18|NA|NA|TRBJ1-5
CASSPTGNNQPQHF
TGTGCCAGCTCACCGACAGGAAACAATCAGCCCCAGCATTTT
>TRBV30|NA|NA|TRBJ1-1
CAWIRMNTEAFF
TGTGCCTGGATCAGGATGAACACTGAAGCTTTCTTT
>TRBV7-2|once|TRBD2|TRBJ2-2
CASSLLGNSGGFTGELFF
TGTGCCAGCAGCTTACTCGGCAATAGCGGGGGGTTTACCGGGGAGCTGTTTTTT
>TRBV6-6|NA|TRBD1|TRBJ2-7
CASSRSGTGGAEQYF
TGTGCCAGCAGTCGATCCGGGACAGGGGGCGCCGAGCAGTACTTC
>TRBV5-6|NA|NA|TRBJ1-1
CASSRGGGTEAFF
TGTGCCAGCAGCCGTGGGGGGGGCACTGAAGCTTTCTTT
>TRBV2|NA|TRBD2|TRBJ2-5
CASLGTRQETQYF
TGTGCCAGCCTGGGGACTAGACAGGAGACCCAGTACTTC
>TRBV2|NA|NA|TRBJ2-7
CASRTGLSSYEQYF
TGTGCCAGCAGAACAGGCCTCAGCTCCTACGAGCAGTACTTC
>TRBV7-2|NA|NA|TRBJ1-1
CASSLGGRVDTEAFF
TGTGCCAGCAGCTTAGGTGGCAGGGTGGACACTGAAGCTTTCTTT
>TRBV5-1|NA|NA|TRBJ2-2
CASSLVSGDTGELFF
TGCGCCAGCAGCTTGGTTTCGGGGGACACCGGGGAGCTGTTTTTT
>TRBV18|NA|TRBD1|TRBJ1-1
CASSQGQGLYGAFF
TGTGCCAGCTCACAGGGACAGGGTTTATACGGAGCTTTCTTT
>TRBV7-9|NA|TRBD2|TRBJ2-7
CASSLKTSGQYF
TGTGCCAGCAGCCTGAAGACTAGCGGACAGTACTTC
>TRBV19|NA|NA|TRBJ1-2
CASSTQVNYGYTF
TGTGCCAGTAGTACCCAGGTTAACTATGGCTACACCTTC
>TRBV7-2|NA|TRBD2|TRBJ2-5
CASRPVSGAGPFPQYF
TGTGCCAGCAGGCCCGTCAGCGGGGCGGGGCCTTTCCCCCAGTACTTC
>TRBV18|NA|NA|TRBJ1-6
CASSISQGFNSPLHF
TGTGCCAGCTCAATCTCGCAGGGGTTTAATTCACCCCTCCACTTT
>TRBV2|NA|NA|TRBJ1-5
CASSEAIRDNQPQHF
TGTGCCAGCAGTGAAGCGATCAGGGATAATCAGCCCCAGCATTTT
>TRBV15|NA|TRBD1|TRBJ2-2
CATSNGQGAMGGELFF
TGTGCCACCAGCAACGGACAGGGGGCAATGGGCGGGGAGCTGTTTTTT
>TRBV12-3/TRBV12-4|NA|NA|TRBJ2-7
CASSALPYEQYF
TGTGCCAGCAGCGCGTTGCCCTACGAGCAGTACTTC
>TRBV19|NA|NA|TRBJ2-6
CASSIPGAGANVLTF
TGTGCCAGTAGTATCCCTGGGGCCGGGGCCAACGTCCTGACTTTC
>TRBV10-1|NA|TRBD2|TRBJ2-7
CASSGSGGAPYEQYF
TGCGCCAGCAGTGGTAGCGGGGGGGCCCCGTACGAGCAGTACTTC
>TRBV5-4|few|NA|TRBJ2-5
CASSPSFGGGRETQYF
TGTGCCAGCAGCCCATCCTTCGGAGGGGGCCGAGAGACCCAGTACTTC
>TRBV19|NA|TRBD1|TRBJ2-3
CASSLSTGVSDTQYF
TGTGCCAGTAGCCTTTCAACAGGGGTTTCAGATACGCAGTATTTT
>TRBV5-1|NA|TRBD1|TRBJ2-3
CASSTDRVPDTQYF
TGCGCCAGCAGCACAGACAGGGTACCAGATACGCAGTATTTT
>TRBV5-1|few|NA|TRBJ1-2
CASSSERGTSYTF
TGCGCCAGCAGCTCCGAGAGAGGAACCAGCTACACCTTC
>TRBV6-5|NA|TRBD1|TRBJ1-1
CASSWTGNTEAFF
TGTGCCAGCAGTTGGACAGGGAACACTGAAGCTTTCTTT
>TRBV5-6|NA|NA|TRBJ1-2
CASSLWAWGYGSSGYTF
TGTGCCAGCAGCTTGTGGGCCTGGGGCTATGGATCGAGCGGCTACACCTTC
>TRBV5-4|NA|NA|TRBJ2-6
CASSFGRGGTGANVLTF
TGTGCCAGCAGCTTTGGAAGGGGGGGGACTGGGGCCAACGTCCTGACTTTC
>TRBV12-5|NA|NA|TRBJ1-6
CASGLLSRGFSYNSPLHF
TGTGCTAGTGGCCTCTTGAGTCGGGGGTTCTCCTATAATTCACCCCTCCACTTT
>TRBV9|NA|TRBD2|TRBJ2-3
CASTSGLAGGLTDTQYF
TGTGCCAGCACTTCCGGACTAGCGGGGGGACTCACAGATACGCAGTATTTT
>TRBV23-1|few|NA|TRBJ2-3
CASYNRDPKVTDTQYF
TGCGCCAGCTATAACAGGGACCCGAAGGTCACAGATACGCAGTATTTT
>TRBV3-1/TRBV3-2|NA|NA|TRBJ2-5
CASSPLRGGETQYF
TGTGCCAGCAGCCCATTGAGGGGGGGAGAGACCCAGTACTTC
>TRBV20-1|NA|TRBD1|TRBJ1-1
CSASRDSYTEAFF
TGCAGTGCTAGTAGGGACAGTTACACTGAAGCTTTCTTT
>TRBV2|NA|TRBD1|TRBJ2-5
CASSAGTGGKETQYF
TGTGCCAGCAGTGCAGGGACAGGGGGTAAAGAGACCCAGTACTTC
>TRBV3-1/TRBV3-2|NA|TRBD2|TRBJ2-2
CASRRGTSETGELFF
TGTGCCAGCAGGCGGGGGACTAGTGAAACCGGGGAGCTGTTTTTT
>TRBV11-2|NA|NA|TRBJ2-1
CASSLTVRGANEQFF
TGTGCCAGCAGCTTAACTGTCCGGGGGGCAAATGAGCAGTTCTTC
>TRBV5-1|NA|NA|TRBJ2-2
CASSLSGANTGELFF
TGCGCCAGCAGCTTATCAGGGGCGAACACCGGGGAGCTGTTTTTT
>TRBV3-1/TRBV3-2|NA|TRBD1|TRBJ2-7
CASSYRGHNEQYF
TGTGCCAGCAGTTACAGGGGGCATAACGAGCAGTACTTC
>TRBV6-1|NA|TRBD1|TRBJ1-6
CASSEAGQGTLPLHF
TGTGCCAGCAGTGAAGCCGGACAGGGAACCCTCCCCCTCCACTTT
>TRBV5-1|NA|TRBD1|TRBJ2-3
CASSFGTGGGTDTQYF
TGCGCCAGCAGCTTCGGGACAGGGGGTGGAACAGATACGCAGTATTTT
>TRBV6-5|NA|NA|TRBJ2-7
CASSYSGVEQYF
TGTGCCAGCAGTTACTCCGGTGTAGAGCAGTACTTC
>TRBV10-3|NA|TRBD1|TRBJ1-1
CATRQGEMNTEAFF
TGTGCCACCCGACAGGGGGAAATGAACACTGAAGCTTTCTTT
>TRBV7-9|once|NA|TRBJ2-5
CASSLATGFQETQYF
TGTGCCAGCAGCTTAGCCACAGGGTTCCAAGAGACCCAGTACTTC
>TRBV5-8|many|TRBD1|TRBJ1-5
CASSSGQGAYQPQHF
TGTGCCAGCAGCTCCGGACAGGGGGCTTATCAGCCCCAGCATTTT
>TRBV18|few|TRBD1|TRBJ1-3
CASSPDRAGNTIYF
TGTGCCAGCTCACCAGACAGGGCTGGAAACACCATATATTTT
>TRBV18|NA|TRBD2|TRBJ2-3
CASTSTSGGPDTQYF
TGTGCCAGCACATCTACTAGCGGGGGCCCAGATACGCAGTATTTT
>TRBV3-1/TRBV3-2|once|TRBD1|TRBJ1-2
CASSQTGYGYTF
TGTGCCAGCAGCCAGACAGGGTATGGCTACACCTTC
>TRBV30|NA|TRBD1|TRBJ2-7
CAWSSQDRRSYEQYF
TGTGCCTGGAGTAGCCAGGACAGGCGTTCCTACGAGCAGTACTTC
>TRBV11-2|NA|NA|TRBJ1-2
CASSLVQKDYGYTF
TGTGCCAGCAGCTTAGTACAGAAAGATTATGGCTACACCTTC
>TRBV6-5|NA|TRBD1|TRBJ1-1
CASRRGDRGGAFF
TGTGCCAGCAGGAGGGGAGACAGGGGAGGGGCTTTCTTT
>TRBV18|NA|NA|TRBJ2-1
CASSPDSGNEQFF
TGTGCCAGCTCACCGGACAGCGGCAATGAGCAGTTCTTC